This entry is about one T cell receptor (beta chain). The antigen is unknown. The data originate from a study of HIV-infected patients and healthy controls. The study's findings and limits: The diversity differences were not explained by slight age and sex differences between study cohorts. Mean usage of eight alpha and eight beta V genes differed significantly in HIV-infected patients versus controls.

450 to 600 ng RNA was reverse transcribed with alpha and beta constant-region primers. Separate chain-specific third strand synthesis with multiplexing indices produced the alpha and beta libraries. A 12-nucleotide barcode per molecule came from two concatenated random hexamers added pre-amplification. One entry per CDR3 protein, called by TCRdb with MiXCR from the 5' RACE reads. In the table there are about 6,500 distinct CDR3 sequences, roughly 7.4% of which are singletons. Germline values: CDR1 DFQATT, CDR2 SNEGSKA (reference sequence). This CDR3 has 13 residues. Trimming took 7 bases from V and 7 from J; bases not matched to a gene: 8. Antiretroviral therapy had run roughly three months, about 14 weeks, before follow-up blood collection. Whole blood was used without fractionation, so all unsorted peripheral T cells were included.

Specimen: blood, collected during antiretroviral therapy. The chain links TRBV20-1 to TRBJ2-7, with 12 bases that match TRBD1. The receptor's source is an adult with HIV infection. CDR3 sequence: CSGQGQGAREQYF. DNA for the CDR3: TGCAGTGGGCAGGGACAGGGGGCGCGGGAGCAGTACTTC.